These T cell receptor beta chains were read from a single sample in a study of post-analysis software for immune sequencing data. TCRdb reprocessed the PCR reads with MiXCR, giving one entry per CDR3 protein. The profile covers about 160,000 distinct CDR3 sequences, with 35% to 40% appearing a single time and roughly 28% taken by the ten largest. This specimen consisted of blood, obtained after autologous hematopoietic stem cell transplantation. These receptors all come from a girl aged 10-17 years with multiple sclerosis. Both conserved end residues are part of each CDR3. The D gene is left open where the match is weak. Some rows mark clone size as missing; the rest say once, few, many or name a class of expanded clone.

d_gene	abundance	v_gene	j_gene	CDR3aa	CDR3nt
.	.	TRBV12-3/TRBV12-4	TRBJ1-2	CASSIRAEGGYTF	TGTGCCAGCAGTATCCGGGCAGAGGGGGGCTACACCTTC
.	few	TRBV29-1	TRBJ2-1	CSQRTGFNEQFF	TGCAGCCAACGCACAGGATTCAATGAGCAGTTCTTC
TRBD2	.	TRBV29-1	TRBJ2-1	CSPERGNEQFF	TGCAGCCCGGAGCGGGGCAATGAGCAGTTCTTC
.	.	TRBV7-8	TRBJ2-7	CASSPARLGPYEQYF	TGTGCCAGCAGCCCCGCCCGACTGGGCCCCTACGAGCAGTACTTC
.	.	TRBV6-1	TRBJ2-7	CASSRMMGTSSSYEQYF	TGTGCCAGCAGCCGAATGATGGGGACAAGTAGCTCCTACGAGCAGTACTTC
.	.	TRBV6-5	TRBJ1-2	CASSYLANSNYGYTF	TGTGCCAGCAGTTACCTTGCAAACAGTAACTATGGCTACACCTTC
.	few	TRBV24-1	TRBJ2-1	CATSDDVSGNEQFF	TGTGCCACCAGTGATGACGTTTCGGGGAATGAGCAGTTCTTC
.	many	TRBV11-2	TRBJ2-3	CASSLVGSGTLNTDTQYF	TGTGCCAGCAGCTTAGTTGGTAGCGGAACCTTAAACACAGATACGCAGTATTTT
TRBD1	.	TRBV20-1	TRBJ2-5	CSAAGQGMGETQYF	TGCAGTGCTGCGGGACAGGGAATGGGAGAGACCCAGTACTTC
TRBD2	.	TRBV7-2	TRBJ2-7	CASSLVLTSGVFYEQYF	TGTGCCAGCAGCTTAGTTTTAACTAGCGGGGTCTTCTACGAGCAGTACTTC
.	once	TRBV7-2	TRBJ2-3	CASSSISGTQYF	TGTGCCAGCAGCTCGATTAGCGGTACGCAGTATTTT
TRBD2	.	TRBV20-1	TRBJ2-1	CSAPPGLAGPNEQFF	TGCAGTGCCCCACCGGGACTAGCGGGACCCAATGAGCAGTTCTTC
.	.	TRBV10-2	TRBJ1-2	CASSELRGPRFGYTF	TGCGCCAGCAGTGAGTTAAGAGGACCACGATTTGGCTACACCTTC
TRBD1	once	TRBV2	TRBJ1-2	CASIDRGFDYGYTF	TGTGCCAGCATAGACAGGGGGTTTGACTATGGCTACACCTTC
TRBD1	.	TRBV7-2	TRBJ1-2	CASKQGVNYGYTF	TGTGCCAGCAAACAGGGGGTGAACTATGGCTACACCTTC
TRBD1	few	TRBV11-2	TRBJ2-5	CASSLPWDREFAETQYF	TGTGCCAGCAGCTTACCGTGGGACAGGGAGTTTGCGGAGACCCAGTACTTC
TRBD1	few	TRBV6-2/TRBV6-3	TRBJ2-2	CASRTGTGRTGELFF	TGTGCCAGCAGGACCGGGACAGGAAGGACCGGGGAGCTGTTTTTT
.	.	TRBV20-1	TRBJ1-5	CSARRISNQPQHF	TGCAGTGCTAGACGGATAAGCAATCAGCCCCAGCATTTT